These 19 T cell receptor beta chains were all obtained from the same sample, sequenced in a study of Graves' ophthalmopathy and Graves' hyperthyroidism. The authors amplified TCR beta CDR3 regions from RNA transcripts. HTBI primers primed a first-round RT-PCR, and a second-round multiplex PCR followed. From the multiplex PCR reads, TCRdb called clonotypes with MiXCR, one entry per CDR3 protein. Of approximately 160,000 distinct CDR3 sequences listed, about two fifths are singletons. Sequencing was carried out using peripheral blood. These receptors all stem from a young man with Graves' ophthalmopathy.

This clonotype was counted ten times or more. This chain uses TRBV6-2 or TRBV6-3 with TRBJ2-5, with 11 bases matching TRBD2. CDR3 length equals 16 residues. Germline V gene data show CDR1 as MNHEY and CDR2 as SVGEGT. V was pared by 6 bases and J by 5 bases, with 11 bases of the junction left unmatched. CDR3 sequence reads: CASSGTSGTKTETQYF. In nucleotides, the CDR3 is TGTGCCAGCAGCGGGACTAGCGGAACCAAAACGGAGACCCAGTACTTC.

This clonotype was recorded many times. The rearrangement joins TRBV24-1 to TRBJ2-7; the D gene could be TRBD1 or TRBD2 (5 bases each). V was clipped by 4 bases and J by 3 bases, with 15 bases between them. The CDR3 consists of 15 residues. Germline V CDR1 and CDR2: KGHDR, SFDVKD. Here the CDR3 DNA reads TGTGCCACCAGTGACCCCGGGAAAGGGGTCTACGAGCAGTACTTC. It specifies CATSDPGKGVYEQYF.

The chain couples TRBV28 to TRBJ2-4; D perhaps matches TRBD2 (7 bases). CDR3 length equals 16 residues. Germline CDR1 MDHEN, CDR2 SYDVKM. Between the trimmed V and J ends, which lost 6 bases and 0 bases, there was a span of 15 bases. Written as DNA, the CDR3 is TGTGCCAGCAGGGAACAGGGCGGGAGAGCCAAAAACATTCAGTACTTC. Protein product: CASREQGGRAKNIQYF.

The chain joins TRBV28 to TRBJ2-2, with 11 bases that match TRBD2. CDR1 MDHEN and CDR2 SYDVKM come from the germline V gene. The CDR3 runs to 16 residues. Germline trimming cut 5 bases from V and 7 bases from J; bases unmatched to any gene: 9. The chain's CDR3 is CASSMGLAESIGELFF. DNA for the CDR3: TGTGCCAGCAGTATGGGACTAGCGGAGAGTATCGGGGAGCTGTTTTTT.

V is TRBV6-2 or TRBV6-3 and J is TRBJ1-3; D possibly corresponds to TRBD1 (5 bases). V was shortened by 6 bases and J by 2 bases, with 20 bases between the two germline ends. CDR3 length: 17 amino acids. CDR1 is MNHEY and CDR2 is SVGEGT in the germline V gene. CDR3 amino acids: CASRRTPGTVPGNTIYF. The CDR3 region has the DNA TGTGCCAGCAGGCGAACCCCCGGGACGGTGCCTGGAAACACCATATATTTT.

The chain has TRBV25-1 and TRBJ2-7; weak D call: TRBD1 (5 bases). The CDR3 totals 16 residues. V lost 4 bases, J lost 0 bases, and 16 bases lay in between. Germline loops: CDR1 MGHDK, CDR2 SYGVNS. The CDR3 DNA sequence: TGTGCCAGCAGTGGGGGAAGATACAGGTACTCCTACGAGCAGTACTTC. Protein: CASSGGRYRYSYEQYF.

The chain recombines TRBV7-1 with TRBJ1-5; weak D call: TRBD1 (6 bases). TRBV7-1 is filed as an ORF, its function uncertain. The CDR3 runs 20 residues. The V and J ends lost 2 bases and 2 bases respectively, with 25 bases between them. CDR3 protein: CASSSYRAGGDAFGNQPQHF. The CDR3 DNA is TGTGCCAGCAGCTCATACAGGGCCGGGGGAGATGCTTTCGGCAATCAGCCCCAGCATTTT.

This clonotype has just a few counts. The chain uses TRBV6-1 and TRBJ2-7; no clear D. This CDR3 is 13 amino acids long. Trimming took 5 bases from V and 4 from J, leaving 12 bases between them. The germline CDR1 and CDR2 sequences are MNHNS and SASEGT. The CDR3 loop is CASSLEVGYEQYF. In nucleotides, the CDR3 is TGTGCCAGCAGTCTTGAGGTTGGTTACGAGCAGTACTTC.

This clonotype was recorded at least ten times. This chain links TRBV18 with TRBJ2-7; 12 bases fit TRBD2. The V segment lost 2 bases and the J segment 2 bases; nucleotides outside the gene matches: 7. This CDR3 region has 17 residues. CDR1 is KGHSH and CDR2 is LQKENI in the germline V gene. The CDR3 DNA is TGTGCCAGCTCACCAACCTCCGCTAGCGGGAGGGCCTACGAGCAGTACTTC. It encodes CASSPTSASGRAYEQYF.

V is TRBV24-1 and J is TRBJ1-1; 7 bases align to TRBD1. From germline, CDR1 is KGHDR and CDR2 SFDVKD. The V and J ends lost 11 bases and 3 bases, in that order; junction bases with no gene match: 8. The CDR3 totals 13 residues. CDR3 loop: CAISTGIDTEAFF. CDR3 nucleotides: TGTGCCATCTCGACAGGGATTGACACTGAAGCTTTCTTT.

J is TRBJ2-7 and V is TRBV7-2; no clear D. Germline V gene sequence: CDR1 SGHTA, CDR2 FQGNSA. This CDR3 has 12 residues. The V end lost 4 bases, the J end lost 6 bases, and 10 bases lay between the germline ends. DNA for the CDR3: TGTGCCAGCAGCTCCTTTGGGGTCGAGCAGTACTTC. It specifies CASSSFGVEQYF.

This clonotype was counted at least ten times. V gene TRBV20-1 combines with J gene TRBJ2-7; D perhaps matches TRBD2 (6 bases). The germline V gene has CDR1 DFQATT and CDR2 SNEGSKA (reference sequence). The CDR3 is 15 residues long. Trimming took 0 bases from V and 5 from J, leaving 17 bases between them. The CDR3 region is CSARDVEGGWNEQYF. CDR3 sequence (DNA): TGCAGTGCTAGAGATGTGGAGGGTGGGTGGAACGAGCAGTACTTC.

This clonotype has only a few counts. V and J are TRBV6-2 or TRBV6-3 and TRBJ1-1, with unresolved D. The CDR3 contains 18 residues. Germline V gene lookup returns CDR1 MNHEY and CDR2 SVGEGT. V gave up 0 bases and J gave up 0 bases, with 17 bases separating them. The CDR3 nucleotides are TGTGCCAGCAGTTACTCGTATGGGCAGAGGGCAATGAACACTGAAGCTTTCTTT. As protein: CASSYSYGQRAMNTEAFF.

The chain joins TRBV5-4 to TRBJ1-2, with a weak D call TRBD1 (5 bases). Trimming left V 2 bases short and J 4 bases short, with 15 bases between. Germline V gene sequence: CDR1 SGHNT, CDR2 YYREEE (reference sequence). CDR3 length equals 15 residues. The CDR3 loop is CASSFGGQGFYGYTF. The CDR3, as DNA: TGTGCCAGCAGCTTCGGAGGCCAGGGATTCTATGGCTACACCTTC.

The rearrangement joins TRBV6-5 to TRBJ1-1; TRBD1 agrees at 9 bases. From germline, CDR1 is MNHEY and CDR2 SVGAGI. V lost 6 bases, J lost 10 bases, and 15 bases stayed unmatched. This CDR3 spans 15 amino acids. CDR3 residues: CASRTRDREILGAFF. In nucleotides, the CDR3 is TGTGCCAGCAGGACCCGGGACAGGGAGATTTTAGGAGCTTTCTTT.

At least ten counts were recorded for this clonotype. This chain links TRBV4-3 with TRBJ2-5; D is possibly TRBD2 (5 bases). Germline V gives CDR1 LGHNA, CDR2 YSLEER. The CDR3 is made up of 13 amino acids. V lost 0 bases and J lost 5, with 7 bases in between. The CDR3: CASSQEPGETQYF. In DNA, the CDR3 is TGCGCCAGCAGCCAAGAACCGGGGGAGACCCAGTACTTC.

The chain links TRBV24-1 to TRBJ2-7; a weak D match, TRBD2 (6 bases). Trimming removed 3 bases at V and 5 bases at J, with 10 bases between. This CDR3 spans 13 amino acids. Germline V CDR1 and CDR2: KGHDR, SFDVKD. As DNA, the CDR3 is TGTGCCACCAGTGATCCCACGGGGGACGAGCAGTACTTC. Translated, it gives CATSDPTGDEQYF.

This clonotype was counted ten times or more. This sequence joins TRBV15 and TRBJ1-2; D not resolved. Germline V lookup: CDR1 LNHNV, CDR2 YYDKDF (reference sequence). The CDR3 covers 16 residues. V was cut by 5 bases and J by 1 base, with 17 bases left in between. The chain's CDR3 is CATSPRGGGFNYGYTF. The CDR3 DNA sequence: TGTGCCACCAGCCCACGGGGAGGCGGCTTTAACTATGGCTACACCTTC.

This clonotype has a count of ten or more. This chain links TRBV4-3 with TRBJ2-7, with TRBD1 identical over 7 bases. The J segment lost 2 bases and the V segment lost 3 bases, leaving 7 bases of the junction unmatched. The germline V gene encodes CDR1 LGHNA and CDR2 YSLEER. There are 15 residues in the CDR3. Written as DNA, the CDR3 is TGCGCCAGCAGCCAGCTCACCGGGACAGCCTACGAGCAGTACTTC. Protein product: CASSQLTGTAYEQYF.